This TCR beta chain was retrieved from a study of identical twins. Points from the study as a whole: The study found weaker excess twin sharing in beta out-of-frame sequences.

CDR1 is SQVTM and CDR2 is ANQGSEA in the germline V gene. With V trimmed by 7 bases and J by 2 bases, 13 bases remained unmatched. The CDR3 length is 15 residues. On this clonotype itself: Its cognate antigen is unknown.

TCRdb processed the 5' RACE reads anew with MiXCR; each CDR3 protein has one entry. The data contain 300,000 or so distinct CDR3 sequences, just under 9.5% of them seen just once; the ten biggest clones take up 6% to 8.5%. These data were also reused for a study on yellow fever vaccine responses in identical twins.

This TCR came from a woman younger than 35 in good health. Sequenced: CD8+ T cells sorted from blood. The rearrangement uses TRBV29-1 and TRBJ1-2; 7 bases map to TRBD1. The CDR3 loop is CSAGRVSGGNYGYTF. The CDR3, as DNA: TGCAGCGCCGGAAGGGTTTCAGGGGGGAACTATGGCTACACCTTC. The full variable domain, completed using reference TRBV29-1 and TRBJ1-2, is SAVISQKPSRDICQRGTSLTIQCQVDSQVTMMFWYRQQPGQSLTLIATANQGSEATYESGFVIDKFPISRPNLTFSTLTVSNMSPEDSSIYLCSAGRVSGGNYGYTFGSGTRLTVV.